This entry concerns a single T cell receptor (beta chain). Its antigen is not known. The CDR3 covers 15 residues. Germline CDR1 is MDHEN and CDR2 is SYDVKM. Trimming took 5 bases from V and 8 from J; bases not matched to a gene: 11. This sample is part of a study of shared clonotypes between healthy human individuals. Whole-study results and caveats: An effect of sequencing depth on clonotype sharing among donors was expected.

Clones were read by immunoSEQ multiplex PCR, and TCRdb kept only the in-frame ones, dropping some. This table has over 850,000 clones, around three quarters appearing once. The TCR sequence derives from a man aged 18 to 35 in good health. Some clones in this sample may be carry-over from other donors' samples. The sequenced material came from memory CD4+ T cells from PBMCs. This sample's subset: CD45RA-negative fraction. This rearrangement joins TRBV28 to TRBJ1-2; 10 bases fit TRBD1. DNA of the CDR3: TGTGCCAGCAGTGGCGCCGGGACAGGGGAAGACGGCTACACCTTC. Residues: CASSGAGTGEDGYTF.